The clone carrying this TCR beta chain came up many times. Its matching antigen is unknown. Relative to the germline gene, one junction end is altered; a read error may explain this. Individuals with ophthalmopathy presented a Clinical Activity Score of at least 3, a NOSPECS grade of at least 4 and a duration under 3 months. Diagnostic decisions used clinical symptoms, serum thyroxine and TRAb, thyroid ultrasound and orbital computed tomography. This sample was included in a study of T cells in Graves' hyperthyroidism and ophthalmopathy. In the study overall: Peripheral blood draws took place at initial diagnosis, ahead of any treatment.

TCR beta CDR3 region amplification was performed from RNA transcripts. HTBI primers were the set used in a first-round RT-PCR of the TCR CDR3. TCRdb re-derived calls from the multiplex PCR reads in MiXCR, one entry per CDR3 protein. The sample has almost 350,000 distinct CDR3 sequences, over 15% seen once; the top ten hold about 14%. Study conclusions and caveats: Most thyroid clonotypes expanded above 0.001 appeared in blood too.

Sequencing input: blood. The sequence was collected from a woman aged 40 to 55 with Graves' ophthalmopathy.

This CDR3 is CASSARWGAKLRDF. CDR3 DNA sequence: TGTGCCAGCAGTGCGCGATGGGGGGCCAAGTTAAGGGACTTC. This chain uses TRBV12-3 or TRBV12-4 with TRBJ2-7; perhaps D is TRBD1 or TRBD2 (6 bases each). CDR3 length equals 14 residues.